This is a list of T cell receptor beta chains from one sample in a study of blood T cells in healthy people across ages. TCRdb fed the 5' RACE reads into MiXCR, producing one record per CDR3 protein. The table includes about 1.5 million distinct CDR3 sequences, 35% to 45% detected once. Sequences were obtained from blood. These TCRs come from a woman between 18 and 30 years old in good health. The CDR3 runs from the conserved cysteine through the conserved F or W. D genes are given only for firm matches. Clone size, where shown, is once, few, many, or a class for clones that have expanded.

J,V,D,size,DNA,CDR3
TRBJ2-4,TRBV29-1,TRBD2,few,TGCAGCGTTGAAGCTAGCGGGAAGGCCAAAAACATTCAGTACTTC,CSVEASGKAKNIQYF
TRBJ2-1,TRBV4-3,-,-,TGCGCCAGCAGCCAGCGAGGGGGGGCGGAGGCTACGGATGAGCAGTTCTTC,CASSQRGGAEATDEQFF
TRBJ2-5,TRBV20-1,-,-,TGCAGTGCGAGCAGGGTGGTCAATGAGCAGTACTTC,CSASRVVNEQYF
TRBJ2-3,TRBV11-2,TRBD2,few,TGTGCCAGCAGCTTACGTGGGCTAGCGGGAGGGCCCAACATGGGTACAGATACGCAGTATTTT,CASSLRGLAGGPNMGTDTQYF
TRBJ1-2,TRBV9,TRBD1,-,TGTGCCAGCAGCGTAGGGACAGGGAGACGCTACACCTTC,CASSVGTGRRYTF
TRBJ2-1,TRBV4-3,TRBD2,-,TGCGCCAGCAGCCAGTTAGCGGGGGGGCCGTTCAATGAGCAGTTCTTC,CASSQLAGGPFNEQFF
TRBJ1-1,TRBV6-1,-,few,TGTGCCAGCAGGCCCGACAGGACGAACACTGAAGCTTTCTTT,CASRPDRTNTEAFF
TRBJ1-1,TRBV7-9,-,-,TGTGCCAGCAGCTTAGGAGTCGGAAACACTGAAGCTTTCTTT,CASSLGVGNTEAFF
TRBJ1-5,TRBV10-1,-,few,TGCGCCAGCAGTGAGTCGAGATGGGGGGGGGGACAGCCCCAGCATTTT,CASSESRWGGGQPQHF
TRBJ1-6,TRBV27,TRBD1,-,TGTGCCAGCAGACATGGACAGGGACCTTCACCCCTCCACTTT,CASRHGQGPSPLHF
TRBJ1-5,TRBV27,-,-,TGTGCCAGCAGTTTTGCGGCCAATCAGCCCCAGCATTTT,CASSFAANQPQHF
TRBJ1-4,TRBV28,-,-,TGTGCCAGCACGGAGGTTGTTGGGACTAATGAAAAACTGTTTTTT,CASTEVVGTNEKLFF
TRBJ1-1,TRBV7-9,-,-,TGTGCCAGCAGCTTAGTAACCGGTGAAGCTTTCTTT,CASSLVTGEAFF
TRBJ2-7,TRBV4-1,-,-,TGCGCCAGCAGCCAACAGACAGGCTACGAGCAGTACTTC,CASSQQTGYEQYF
TRBJ1-2,TRBV29-1,-,-,TGCAGCGTTGAACCCCGGGGAGGAGCCTATGGCTACACCTTC,CSVEPRGGAYGYTF
TRBJ2-7,TRBV20-1,TRBD1,-,TGCAGTGCTAGAGTCCGGCAGGGGGCGTCCTACAAGCAGTACTTC,CSARVRQGASYKQYF
TRBJ1-6,TRBV11-2,-,-,TGTGCCAGCAGCTTAGAGGTTGGGGATTCACCCCTCCACTTT,CASSLEVGDSPLHF
TRBJ1-2,TRBV12-3/TRBV12-4,-,-,TGTGCCAGCAGTTTCCTAGGACGTTCGGACTACACCTTC,CASSFLGRSDYTF
TRBJ1-2,TRBV27,-,once,TGTGCCAGCAGTTTAAGAGGGATCGATGGCTACACCTTC,CASSLRGIDGYTF
TRBJ2-7,TRBV6-5,TRBD2,-,TGTGCCAGCAGTTACGAGCGGGGGGGCCTTGGCCATGAGCAGTACTTC,CASSYERGGLGHEQYF
TRBJ2-5,TRBV21-1,-,-,TGTGCCAGCAGCAAAGGGACTAGCGCACAAGAGACCCAGTACTTC,CASSKGTSAQETQYF
TRBJ1-2,TRBV7-2,-,few,TGTGCCAGCAGCTTAGCGGCTGGGTCGCCCGGGAATGATGGCTACACCTTC,CASSLAAGSPGNDGYTF
TRBJ2-2,TRBV29-1,-,-,TGCAGCGGTAGGGCCACCGGGGAGCTGTTTTTT,CSGRATGELFF
TRBJ2-1,TRBV12-3/TRBV12-4,TRBD2,-,TGTGCCAGCAGTTTAAAGGGACTAGCGGGCTTCAATGAGCAGTTCTTC,CASSLKGLAGFNEQFF
TRBJ2-5,TRBV7-9,-,-,TGTGCCAGCAGCTTAGATGGAGGGCTTGAAGAGACCCAGTACTTC,CASSLDGGLEETQYF
TRBJ2-4,TRBV3-1,-,few,TGTGCCAGCAGCCAAGCCGGCGGTCAATCCAACCTGGGCATTCAGTACTTC,CASSQAGGQSNLGIQYF
TRBJ2-3,TRBV15,TRBD1,few,TGTGCCACCAGCAGAGATGAATTATTCCGGGACAGGGGTACAGATACGCAGTATTTT,CATSRDELFRDRGTDTQYF
TRBJ1-4,TRBV7-9,-,-,TGTGCCAGCCATTGGGGGGGGGCGGCAGAAAAACTGTTTTTT,CASHWGGAAEKLFF
TRBJ2-1,TRBV29-1,TRBD1,-,TGCAGCGTTGGCAACAGGGGAATCTACAATGAGCAGTTCTTC,CSVGNRGIYNEQFF
TRBJ2-3,TRBV11-2,-,-,TGTGCCAGCAGCCCCATGGGGACCACAGATACGCAGTATTTT,CASSPMGTTDTQYF
TRBJ2-7,TRBV5-1,-,-,TGCGCCAGCAGCTGGGACATAAACTACGAGCAGTACTTC,CASSWDINYEQYF
TRBJ1-2,TRBV6-5,TRBD1,-,TGTGCCAGCAGTTACTCGACAGGGGTTAATCATGGCTACACCTTC,CASSYSTGVNHGYTF
TRBJ2-7,TRBV14,TRBD1,few,TGTGCCAGCAGCCAAATGACAGGGGATGCCTACGAGCAGTACTTC,CASSQMTGDAYEQYF
TRBJ2-7,TRBV20-1,-,few,TGCAGTGCTAGATCCCAAGTGGGCAGTCGTCGGGAGCAGTACTTC,CSARSQVGSRREQYF
TRBJ1-1,TRBV12-3/TRBV12-4,-,-,TGTGCCAGCAGCATTACAGGGAAGGCTTTCTTT,CASSITGKAFF
TRBJ1-2,TRBV27,TRBD1,-,TGTGCCAGCAGTTTAAGCTCGGGGACAGATTACTATGGCTACACCTTC,CASSLSSGTDYYGYTF
TRBJ2-3,TRBV25-1,-,-,TGTGCCAGCAGTGAATCCCAGCGCACAGATACGCAGTATTTT,CASSESQRTDTQYF
TRBJ2-7,TRBV28,TRBD2,-,TGTGCCAGCAGTTTACGATCTAGCGGGACCTACAATGAGCAGTACTTC,CASSLRSSGTYNEQYF
TRBJ1-1,TRBV6-5,TRBD1,few,TGTGCCAGCAGGAAGGGACAGGGACGTGGGGCTTTCTTT,CASRKGQGRGAFF
TRBJ1-5,TRBV13,-,-,TGTGCCAGCAGTCGAGGGCTTGCTCAGCTCCAGCATTTT,CASSRGLAQLQHF
TRBJ2-1,TRBV7-8,-,few,TGTGCCAGCAGCTTAGCGAGAGGGTTAAATGAGCAGTTCTTC,CASSLARGLNEQFF
TRBJ1-1,TRBV4-1,-,-,TGCGCCAGCAGCCAAGGTCTTGACACTGAAGCTTTCTTT,CASSQGLDTEAFF
TRBJ1-2,TRBV2,-,-,TGTGCCAGCAGTGAAGCGCTTCGAGGGGAGGGCTACACCTTC,CASSEALRGEGYTF
TRBJ2-4,TRBV27,-,few,TGTGCCAGCAGTTTTGGGGGATTCCAGGGAAACATTCAGTACTTC,CASSFGGFQGNIQYF
TRBJ2-5,TRBV28,TRBD2,-,TGTGCCAGCAGTTTCCGCTCGGGACTAGCGGGAGGCAATGAGCAGTACTTC,CASSFRSGLAGGNEQYF
TRBJ2-1,TRBV11-2,TRBD1,few,TGTGCCAGCAGCATACCGGGACAGAGCCATGAGCAGTTCTTC,CASSIPGQSHEQFF
TRBJ2-1,TRBV5-5,-,many,TGTGCCAGCAGTCCCGGGGGAGCGGCCTCCTACAATGAGCAGTTCTTC,CASSPGGAASYNEQFF
TRBJ2-3,TRBV12-3/TRBV12-4,-,-,TGTGCCAGCAGTTTTGCCGTGGCCTCAGATACGCAGTATTTT,CASSFAVASDTQYF
TRBJ2-7,TRBV20-1,TRBD2,few,TGCAGTGCTAGACTAGCGGGAGTCTCCGAGCAGTACTTC,CSARLAGVSEQYF
TRBJ1-1,TRBV28,-,once,TGTGCCAGCAGTTTTCAGCTTCTTGCGAGCACTGAAGCTTTCTTT,CASSFQLLASTEAFF